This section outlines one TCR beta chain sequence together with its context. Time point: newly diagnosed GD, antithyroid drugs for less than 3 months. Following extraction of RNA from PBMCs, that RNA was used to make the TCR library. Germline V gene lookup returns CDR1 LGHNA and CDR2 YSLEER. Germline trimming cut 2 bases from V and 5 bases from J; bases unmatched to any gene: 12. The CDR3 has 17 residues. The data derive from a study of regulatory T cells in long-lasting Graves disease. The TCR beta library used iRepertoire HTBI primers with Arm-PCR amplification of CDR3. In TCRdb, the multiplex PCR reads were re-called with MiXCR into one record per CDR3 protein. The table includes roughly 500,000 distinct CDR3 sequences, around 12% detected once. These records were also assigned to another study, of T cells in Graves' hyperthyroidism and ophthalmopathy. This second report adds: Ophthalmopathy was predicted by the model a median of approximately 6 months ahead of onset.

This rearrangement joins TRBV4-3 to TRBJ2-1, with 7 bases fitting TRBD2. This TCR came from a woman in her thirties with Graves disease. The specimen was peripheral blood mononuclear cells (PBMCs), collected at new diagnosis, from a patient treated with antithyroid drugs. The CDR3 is CASSQHRLAEAHNEQFF. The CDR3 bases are TGCGCCAGCAGCCAACACCGGCTAGCGGAAGCACACAATGAGCAGTTCTTC.